One and the same sample provided the 5 T cell receptor gamma chains below, sequenced in a study of gamma delta lymphoproliferative disorders and STAT genes. TCRdb re-called clones from the multiplex PCR reads via CATT. The sample yields 1,500 to 2,000 gamma-chain clones, over 15% seen once. Genomic DNA from isolated PBMCs served as the sequencing template. Source material: blood. Source of these receptors: a human donor in good health.

Remarks on this clone: One end of the junction fails to match germline, which may point to a read error. The gene calls are TRGV10 and TRGJP1. No J gene is reported in TCRdb; it was inferred here by comparing the DNA with germline. TRGV10 is an ORF, and what it does is uncertain. This CDR3 is 12 amino acids long. CDR3 coding DNA: TGCGCGGGATTATCCACTGGTTGGTTCAAGATATTT. Its translation: CAGLSTGWFKIF.

The chain recombines TRGV11 with TRGJP2. The J gene, absent from TCRdb, was called here by matching the DNA to germline. TRGV11 is sorted into the ORF group, with uncertain function. The CDR3 has 18 amino acids. V dropped 0 bases and J dropped 3; count of bases not matched to a gene: 10. As DNA, the CDR3 is TGTGCCTGCTGGATTAGGCACGTTGGTACTGGTAGTGATTGGATCAAGACGTTT. It is translated as CACWIRHVGTGSDWIKTF.

This clone showed up just a few times. A far larger clone is one base from this, pointing to a likely read error. In the same sample, other DNA sequences code for this CDR3. The J gene is uncalled and the V gene is TRGV10. TRGV10 is an ORF, with its function uncertain. The CDR3 contains 12 residues. The CDR3 DNA follows: TGTGCTGCGTGGTTGGCTGGTTGGTTCAAGATATTC. The encoded protein is CAAWLAGWFKIF.

Sample share makes this clone medium-sized (0.01 to 0.1%). The identical CDR3 is also encoded by other nucleotide sequences in the sample. The chain joins TRGV3 to TRGJ1 or TRGJ2. The J gene, left out of TCRdb, was set here by checking the DNA against germline. V dropped 0 bases and J dropped 4; count of bases not matched to a gene: 6. In germline, CDR1 is VTNTFY, CDR2 YDVSTARD (reference sequence). The CDR3 runs 14 residues. CDR3 protein: CATWDRPLYYKKLF. The CDR3 nucleotides read TGTGCCACCTGGGACAGGCCATTGTATTATAAGAAACTCTTT.

Relative to its sample, this clone is medium-sized. The gene calls are TRGV4 and TRGJP2. As TCRdb names no J gene, one was assigned here on the basis of a DNA match to germline. Germline CDR1 EGSTGY, CDR2 YDSYTSSV. Germline trimming cut 5 bases from V and 6 bases from J; bases unmatched to any gene: 6. The CDR3 extends over 13 amino acids. CDR3 protein: CATWGGGDWIKTF. Here the CDR3 DNA reads TGTGCCACCTGGGGGGGGGGTGATTGGATCAAGACGTTT.